A single sample gave rise to the 30 T cell receptor beta chains below, sequenced in a study of Graves' ophthalmopathy and Graves' hyperthyroidism. For repertoire sequencing, the TCR beta CDR3 regions were amplified from RNA transcripts. A first-round RT-PCR used HTBI primers, followed by a second-round multiplex PCR. TCRdb reprocessed the multiplex PCR reads via MiXCR and lists one record per CDR3 protein. The sample carries roughly 1.1 million distinct CDR3 sequences, about 35% recorded once. Sequencing used peripheral blood or thyroid tissue (not recorded which). These receptors all come from an adult man with Graves' hyperthyroidism.

This clonotype has ten or more counts. This sequence joins TRBV7-8 and TRBJ2-7; D is uncertain. V lost 5 bases to trimming and J lost 3 bases, with 8 bases between them. The CDR3 extends over 12 amino acids. Per the germline V gene, CDR1 is SGHVS and CDR2 is FQNEAQ. This CDR3 reads CASSPSDYEQYF. The DNA for the CDR3 is TGTGCCAGCAGCCCTTCAGACTACGAGCAGTACTTC. The full variable domain, rest sourced from reference TRBV7-8 and TRBJ2-7, is GAGVSQSPRYKVAKRGQDVALRCDPISGHVSLFWYQQALGQGPEFLTYFQNEAQLDKSGLPSDRFFAERPEGSVSTLKIQRTQQEDSAVYLCASSPSDYEQYFGPGTRLTVT.

This clonotype occurred many times. The chain links TRBV5-1 to TRBJ1-1; unclear D gene. V gave up 0 bases and J gave up 0 bases, with 12 bases separating them. This CDR3 is built from 16 residues. Germline V gives CDR1 SGHRS, CDR2 YFSETQ. The CDR3 coding sequence is TGCGCCAGCAGCTTGGGCGTTATTATTATGAACACTGAAGCTTTCTTT. It encodes CASSLGVIIMNTEAFF.

This clonotype was found a few times. The chain uses TRBV5-1 and TRBJ1-1; no clear D gene. In germline, CDR1 is SGHRS, CDR2 YFSETQ. The V end lost 0 bases, the J end lost 2 bases, and 8 bases lay between the germline ends. There are 14 residues in the CDR3. CDR3 loop: CASSLVSPNTEAFF. The CDR3 DNA reads TGCGCCAGCAGCTTGGTATCCCCTAACACTGAAGCTTTCTTT.

Ten or more counts support this clonotype. The gene calls are TRBV20-1 and TRBJ1-5; 7 bases line up with TRBD1. Per germline, CDR1 DFQATT and CDR2 SNEGSKA (reference sequence). V trimming: 2 bases; J trimming: 0 bases; junction bases outside the gene matches: 13. The CDR3 runs 18 residues. CDR3 sequence (DNA): TGCAGTGCTAGACCCCCAAACTCGGGACAGTTTAGCAATCAGCCCCAGCATTTT. This encodes CSARPPNSGQFSNQPQHF.

Written as DNA, the CDR3 is TGCAGCGTTGGACAGGGCGGGCCGGACTATGGCTACACCTTC. Amino acid sequence: CSVGQGGPDYGYTF. The chain combines TRBV29-1 with TRBJ1-2, with TRBD1 identical over 7 bases. CDR1 and CDR2 (germline): SQVTM, ANQGSEA. This CDR3 is 14 amino acids long. V trimming: 4 bases; J trimming: 3 bases; junction bases outside the gene matches: 8.

Many counts were recorded for this clonotype. The V gene is TRBV6-5, the J gene TRBJ1-2, with unresolved D. Germline values: CDR1 MNHEY, CDR2 SVGAGI. The CDR3 totals 13 residues. V dropped 2 bases and J dropped 7 bases, with 11 bases sitting between them. CDR3 nucleotides: TGTGCCAGCAGTTACATGGCTAAAGCTGGCTACACCTTC. Translating gives CASSYMAKAGYTF.

This clonotype was counted at least ten times. J is TRBJ1-3 and V is TRBV20-1, with D hard to call. The CDR3 contains 13 residues. Trimming stripped 3 bases from V and 2 bases from J, with 8 bases between. Germline CDR1 reads DFQATT; CDR2 reads SNEGSKA (reference sequence). Written as DNA, the CDR3 is TGCAGTGCTAGTCGGGATACTGGAAACACCATATATTTT. It yields the protein CSASRDTGNTIYF.

This clonotype came up many times. The J gene is TRBJ2-6, the V gene TRBV5-1; maybe TRBD1 (5 bases). CDR3 size: 16 residues. CDR1 is SGHRS, CDR2 YFSETQ, per germline. V lost 2 bases and J 0 bases, leaving 9 bases between the germline ends. The DNA for the CDR3 is TGCGCCAGCAGCTTCTCCAGGGTCTCTGGGGCCAACGTCCTGACTTTC. This translates into CASSFSRVSGANVLTF.

The table lists this clonotype with many counts. This rearrangement joins TRBV20-1 to TRBJ1-2; D is ambiguous. Trimming took off 8 bases at V and 5 bases at J, with 15 bases between the two ends. Germline V gene data show CDR1 as DFQATT and CDR2 as SNEGSKA (reference sequence). The length of the CDR3 is 12 residues. CDR3 DNA: TGCAGTCATCTCTGGGGTACTTATGGCTACACCTTC. Translating it yields CSHLWGTYGYTF.

This sequence joins TRBV6-1 and TRBJ2-5; 10 bases fit TRBD1. Germline trimming cut 5 bases from V and 7 bases from J; bases unmatched to any gene: 7. This CDR3 is built from 14 residues. CDR1 MNHNS and CDR2 SASEGT come from the germline V gene. In nucleotides, the CDR3 is TGTGCCAGCAGTAGACAGGGGGCGTCCAGGACCCAGTACTTC. This sequence encodes CASSRQGASRTQYF.

This clonotype was picked up many times. The rearrangement links TRBV19 to TRBJ1-1; D gene uncertain. Germline V gene lookup returns CDR1 LNHDA and CDR2 SQIVND (reference sequence). The CDR3 covers 15 residues. V was clipped by 4 bases and J by 1 base, with 13 bases between them. The DNA for the CDR3 is TGTGCCAGTAGTACTTCGATCCGGGCGAACACTGAAGCTTTCTTT. This encodes CASSTSIRANTEAFF.

This clonotype was recorded many times. The chain links TRBV7-2 to TRBJ1-1; D gene uncertain. The CDR3 length is 12 residues. Trimming removed 1 base from V and 10 bases from J, with 10 bases in between. CDR1 is SGHTA, CDR2 FQGNSA, per germline. CDR3 sequence (DNA): TGTGCCAGCAGCTTAGGGCAAATCGGAGCTTTCTTT. Protein product: CASSLGQIGAFF.

The chain recombines TRBV27 with TRBJ2-2, with D unclear. Germline CDR1 reads MNHEY; CDR2 reads SMNVEV (reference sequence). With 2 bases removed from V and 2 bases from J, the gap between germline ends came to 18 bases. The CDR3 loop spans 18 amino acids. The CDR3 region has the DNA TGTGCCAGCAGTTTAGGGGTTTCGTACGCAGACAACACCGGGGAGCTGTTTTTT. Encoded protein: CASSLGVSYADNTGELFF.

This clonotype has a count of ten or more. The V call is TRBV28, the J call TRBJ2-6, with D possibly being TRBD2 (5 bases). The CDR3 length is 13 residues. Germline CDR1 is MDHEN and CDR2 is SYDVKM. V lost 7 bases and J lost 2, with 6 bases in between. The CDR3 region is CASMRAGANVLTF. CDR3 nucleotide sequence: TGTGCCAGCATGCGGGCTGGGGCCAACGTCCTGACTTTC.

The chain couples TRBV7-9 to TRBJ2-7; TRBD2 matches 13 bases. CDR3 length equals 17 residues. The junction had 14 bases not matched to a gene; V was cut back by 5 bases and J by 7 bases. Germline V lookup: CDR1 SEHNR, CDR2 FQNEAQ (reference sequence). The chain's CDR3 is CASSLGTSGTTFGEQYF. CDR3 in DNA: TGTGCCAGCAGCCTCGGGACTAGCGGGACTACCTTCGGGGAGCAGTACTTC.

In this sample, this clonotype turned up many times. The gene calls are TRBV2 and TRBJ2-2; D unclear. The V and J ends lost 6 bases and 3 bases respectively, with 5 bases between them. The CDR3 covers 12 residues. Germline lookup yields CDR1 SNHLY and CDR2 FYNNEI. CDR3 bases: TGTGCCAGCAGCCCCGACACCGGGGAGCTGTTTTTT. This translates into CASSPDTGELFF.

Turning to this clonotype: The germline gene is not matched at one end of the junction; a read error may be the cause. The chain joins TRBV12-3 or TRBV12-4 to TRBJ1-2; unclear D gene. The length of the CDR3 is 13 residues. CDR3 sequence: CANSSTGPYGYTF. The CDR3 DNA reads as TGTGCCAACAGTTCCACTGGCCCCTATGGCTACACCTTC.

This clonotype was seen repeatedly, ten times or more. The rearrangement links TRBV12-3 or TRBV12-4 to TRBJ1-6, with D hard to call. Trimming removed 0 bases from V and 5 bases from J, with 5 bases in between. This CDR3 is built from 14 residues. The chain's CDR3 is CASSLATNNSPLHF. For the CDR3, the DNA is TGTGCCAGCAGTTTAGCGACAAATAATTCACCCCTCCACTTT.

In this sample, this clonotype turned up many times. The chain links TRBV3-1 to TRBJ1-1, with D possibly TRBD1 on 5 matching bases. Trimming pared 3 bases from V and 1 base from J, leaving 12 bases between. Germline CDR1 LGHDT, CDR2 YNNKEL (reference sequence). The CDR3 contains 15 residues. CDR3 sequence: CASSHGGTGNTEAFF. The CDR3 bases are TGTGCCAGCAGCCACGGCGGGACGGGGAACACTGAAGCTTTCTTT.

The CDR3 loop reads CASSQLGGLQQPQHF. The CDR3 region has the DNA TGCGCCAGCAGCCAACTCGGGGGTCTGCAGCAGCCCCAGCATTTT. V and J are TRBV4-1 and TRBJ1-5; a weak D match, TRBD1 (5 bases). The CDR3 extends over 15 amino acids. V lost 2 bases to trimming and J lost 7 bases, with 15 bases between them. CDR1 is MGHRA, CDR2 YSYEKL, per germline.

Concerning this clonotype: At one of its ends the junction is not consistent with the germline gene, which may arise from a read error. The gene calls are TRBV25-1 and TRBJ1-3, with no clear D. The CDR3 has 14 amino acids. In germline, CDR1 is MGHDK, CDR2 SYGVNS. The CDR3 protein is CTSRELRAGNTIYF. CDR3 nucleotides: TGTACCAGCAGAGAGTTGCGGGCTGGAAACACCATATATTTT.

This clonotype was counted at least ten times. This chain links TRBV7-9 with TRBJ2-7; D ambiguous. V lost 4 bases to trimming and J lost 3 bases, with 19 bases between them. In germline, CDR1 is SEHNR, CDR2 FQNEAQ (reference sequence). This CDR3 has 16 residues. CDR3 sequence: CASSSPTPHGVYEQYF. CDR3 in DNA: TGTGCCAGCAGCTCCCCCACTCCGCATGGGGTCTACGAGCAGTACTTC.

This chain joins TRBV25-1 and TRBJ1-6; 7 nucleotides line up with TRBD1. The V and J ends lost 3 bases and 10 bases, in that order; junction bases with no gene match: 9. Germline loops: CDR1 MGHDK, CDR2 SYGVNS. The CDR3 extends over 15 amino acids. CDR3 nucleotide sequence: TGTGCCAGCAGTGACGTGACAGGGCCGGGATCACCCCTCCACTTT. Amino acids: CASSDVTGPGSPLHF. Supplemented by reference TRBV25-1 and TRBJ1-6, the full variable domain reads EADIYQTPRYLVIGTGKKITLECSQTMGHDKMYWYQQDPGMELHLIHYSYGVNSTEKGDLSSESTVSRIRTEHFPLTLESARPSHTSQYLCASSDVTGPGSPLHFGNGTRLTVT.

V and J are TRBV5-1 and TRBJ2-6; D unresolved. V lost 6 bases, J lost 0 bases, and 7 bases lay in between. The CDR3 length is 14 residues. Per germline, CDR1 SGHRS and CDR2 YFSETQ. CDR3 sequence reads: CASTTRSGANVLTF. The CDR3 DNA sequence: TGCGCCAGCACTACTCGCTCTGGGGCCAACGTCCTGACTTTC.

This clonotype was picked up a small number of times. The chain uses TRBV7-8 and TRBJ2-7; 9 bases match TRBD1. This CDR3 has 18 residues. V shed 1 base and J 2 bases; nucleotides not matched to a gene: 12. Germline V gives CDR1 SGHVS, CDR2 FQNEAQ. CDR3 sequence: CASSLVRHRGLNPYEQYF. Written as DNA, the CDR3 is TGTGCCAGCAGCTTAGTAAGGCACAGGGGGCTAAATCCCTACGAGCAGTACTTC.

With regard to this clonotype: This clone may be a read error of a much larger clone one base away. This sequence joins TRBV20-1 and TRBJ2-7; D gene ambiguous. CDR1 DFQATT and CDR2 SNEGSKA come from the germline V gene (reference sequence). The CDR3 loop spans 14 amino acids. The V end lost 3 bases, the J end lost 2 bases, and 14 bases lay between the germline ends. The DNA of the CDR3 is TGCAGTGCTAGCGGGTTGCAAATCCCCTACGAGCAGTACTTC. Its translation is CSASGLQIPYEQYF.

V usage is TRBV29-1 and J usage is TRBJ2-7; D gene ambiguous. Trimming pared 2 bases from V and 4 bases from J, leaving 6 bases between. There are 11 residues in the CDR3. Germline values: CDR1 SQVTM, CDR2 ANQGSEA. The CDR3: CSVELRYEQYF. The CDR3 DNA sequence: TGCAGCGTTGAACTCCGTTACGAGCAGTACTTC.

This clonotype was recorded a few times. The chain links TRBV20-1 to TRBJ2-2; perhaps TRBD1 as D (6 bases). V gave up 6 bases and J gave up 6 bases, with 23 bases separating them. The germline V gene has CDR1 DFQATT and CDR2 SNEGSKA (reference sequence). The CDR3 runs 16 residues. CDR3 bases: TGCAGTGCCACGGGACATTCTCAAAATCGGGCCGGGGAGCTGTTTTTT. It codes for CSATGHSQNRAGELFF.

This clonotype was seen ten or more times. This chain connects TRBV7-9 to TRBJ2-2; D is ambiguous. Germline V gene sequence: CDR1 SEHNR, CDR2 FQNEAQ (reference sequence). The CDR3 length is 10 residues. Trimming removed 4 bases at V and 16 bases at J, with 10 bases between. CDR3 sequence reads: CASSSPVTFF. Written as DNA, the CDR3 is TGTGCCAGCAGCTCCCCGGTCACGTTTTTT.

This clonotype was detected many times. The CDR3 DNA follows: TGTGCCAGCAGGATCGGGGACACCATATATTTT. Translation: CASRIGDTIYF. This chain joins TRBV6-1 and TRBJ1-3, with D hard to call. Trimming stripped 6 bases from V and 8 bases from J, with 8 bases between. Looked up from germline, CDR1 is MNHNS and CDR2 is SASEGT. This CDR3 comprises 11 residues.